The clone carrying this T cell receptor beta chain occurred a few times. In the original workflow: Cell counts per sample came from amplifying reference gene primers. Measured with immunoSEQ multiplex PCR; TCRdb has only the in-frame clones, and not every one. The V and J calls and clone size are taken from that table; D and trimming were inferred from the DNA. The sample consists of 90,000 to 120,000 clones, about 89% of them appearing once. This sample is part of a study of blood T cell repertoires in COVID-19. Study summary: Samples representing acute and convalescent COVID-19 were sourced from the United States, Italy and Spain. The cDNA or gDNA used as material had been derived from T cells, B-cell-depleted T cells, or PBMCs.

This CDR3 is 15 amino acids long. In germline, CDR1 is MNHEY, CDR2 SMNVEV (reference sequence). Trimming took off 7 bases at V and 5 bases at J, with 17 bases between the two ends. This TCR was recovered from a man aged 35 to 55 with active or convalescent COVID-19. Sample: peripheral blood. V and J are TRBV27 and TRBJ2-2; no reliable D call. The CDR3 bases are TGTGCCAGCAATGTTCAACCGTTTGAGACCGGGGAGCTGTTTTTT. It codes for CASNVQPFETGELFF.